These 6 T cell receptor beta chains were all obtained from the same sample, sequenced in a study of T cells in Graves' hyperthyroidism and ophthalmopathy. What was amplified from RNA transcripts were TCR beta CDR3 regions. The HTBI primer set drove a first-round RT-PCR of the TCR CDR3. TCRdb reprocessed the multiplex PCR reads with MiXCR, giving one entry per CDR3 protein. The sample records some 560,000 distinct CDR3 sequences, 12% to 15% being singletons. What was sequenced was blood. All receptors derive from a woman between 35 and 50 years old with Graves' hyperthyroidism.

This rearrangement joins TRBV20-1 to TRBJ1-2; D unresolved. Germline lookup yields CDR1 DFQATT and CDR2 SNEGSKA (reference sequence). Trimming shortened V by 0 bases and J by 8 bases, and 7 bases separated the two germline ends. The CDR3 consists of 11 residues. CDR3 nucleotides: TGCAGTGCTAGAGATGGGTACGGCTACACCTTC. As protein: CSARDGYGYTF.

This clonotype was counted many times. V gene TRBV7-9 combines with J gene TRBJ2-5; no definite D call. CDR3 length: 15 amino acids. V was trimmed by 1 base and J by 5 bases, leaving 14 bases between them. The germline V gene encodes CDR1 SEHNR and CDR2 FQNEAQ (reference sequence). The CDR3 DNA reads as TGTGCCAGCAGCTTAGGTCCAGCATTTGTCGAGACCCAGTACTTC. It translates to CASSLGPAFVETQYF.

The CDR3 DNA reads as TGCAGTGCACCCCGGGACAGCATCTATGGCTACACCTTC. This codes for CSAPRDSIYGYTF. The chain couples TRBV20-1 to TRBJ1-2, with TRBD1 identical over 7 bases. The CDR3 length is 13 residues. The V and J ends lost 6 bases and 4 bases, in that order; junction bases with no gene match: 8. Germline lookup yields CDR1 DFQATT and CDR2 SNEGSKA (reference sequence).

This clonotype came up many times. The chain links TRBV5-1 to TRBJ2-3, with TRBD1 identical over 8 bases. Germline V gene data show CDR1 as SGHRS and CDR2 as YFSETQ. The junction had 3 bases not matched to a gene; V was cut back by 0 bases and J by 0 bases. The CDR3 contains 16 residues. The CDR3 DNA reads as TGCGCCAGCAGCTTGGGGTACAGGGGGAGCACAGATACGCAGTATTTT. Encoded protein: CASSLGYRGSTDTQYF.

This clonotype was seen ten or more times. The chain links TRBV11-2 to TRBJ1-5; the match to TRBD1 covers 8 bases. The CDR3 is 15 amino acids. Germline V gene data show CDR1 as SGHAT and CDR2 as FQNNGV. Germline trimming cut 1 base from V and 6 bases from J; bases unmatched to any gene: 5. DNA of the CDR3: TGTGCCAGCAGCTTAGGCCTGACAGGGGCTCAGCCCCAGCATTTT. Translating gives CASSLGLTGAQPQHF.

CDR3 sequence reads: CSAGGRDTLQETQYF. The CDR3 DNA sequence: TGCAGTGCTGGAGGGAGGGACACACTGCAAGAGACCCAGTACTTC. The chain has TRBV20-1 and TRBJ2-5, with D possibly being TRBD2 (7 bases). Deletions cut 5 bases from V and 2 bases from J, with 18 bases between. CDR1 is DFQATT and CDR2 is SNEGSKA in the germline V gene (reference sequence). CDR3 length equals 15 residues.